These 13 T cell receptor beta chains were all obtained from the same sample, sequenced in a study of CD8 T cell repertoires and HIV-1 epitope variants. Clones were sequenced by immunoSEQ multiplex PCR, and TCRdb holds only the in-frame ones, with some missing. The table has 4,000 to 5,000 clones, around 68% seen once. For these TCRs, the target antigens are not known. The sequencing sample was made of cultured CD8+ T cells derived from PBMCs. The receptors come from a male donor with HIV.

The chain carries TRBV5-6 and TRBJ2-5; D tentatively fits TRBD1 or TRBD2 (5 bases each). V dropped 4 bases and J dropped 2 bases, with 9 bases sitting between them. CDR1 is SGHDT, CDR2 YYEEEE, per germline. CDR3 length: 13 residues. The CDR3 spells CASSLGAQETQYF. CDR3 DNA: TGTGCCAGCAGCCTCGGGGCGCAAGAGACCCAGTACTTC.

The chain has TRBV28 and TRBJ1-2; D remains unclear. Germline V CDR1 and CDR2: MDHEN, SYDVKM. This CDR3 contains 13 residues. The V end lost 1 base, the J end lost 7 bases, and 10 bases lay between the germline ends. The chain's CDR3 is CASSLSGAGGYTF. CDR3 coding DNA: TGTGCCAGCAGTTTATCCGGCGCCGGTGGCTACACCTTC.

The rearrangement links TRBV10-3 to TRBJ1-1; no definite D call. The length of the CDR3 is 15 residues. CDR1 ENHRY and CDR2 SYGVKD come from the germline V gene. Deletions cut 3 bases from V and 1 base from J, with 12 bases between. CDR3 DNA sequence: TGTGCCATCAGTGATAAACCGAAGGGGAACACTGAAGCTTTCTTT. It yields the protein CAISDKPKGNTEAFF.

This clone is medium-sized in the sample. The genes are TRBV7-8 and TRBJ2-7; tentatively, D is TRBD2 (6 bases). The CDR3 runs to 14 residues. The V end lost 5 bases, the J end lost 3 bases, and 14 bases lay between the germline ends. Looked up from germline, CDR1 is SGHVS and CDR2 is FQNEAQ. Here the CDR3 DNA reads TGTGCCAGCAGCCCAAGGGCGGGGCACTACGAGCAGTACTTC. Residues: CASSPRAGHYEQYF.

The chain uses TRBV5-1 and TRBJ2-5; 9 nucleotides agree with TRBD2. The DNA end lines up better with TRBJ2-7; the J call may be wrong. Germline assignment: CDR1 SGHRS and CDR2 YFSETQ. The CDR3 is 17 amino acids. The DNA of the CDR3 is TGCGCCAGCCAGGAGAGTAGCGGGGGTCCGAGCTCCTACGAGCAGTACTTC. Its protein is CASQESSGGPSSYEQYF.

This clone was seen only once. The chain has TRBV28 and TRBJ1-2, with unresolved D. Per the germline V gene, CDR1 is MDHEN and CDR2 is SYDVKM. Trimming pared 3 bases from V and 6 bases from J, leaving 11 bases between. The CDR3 runs 13 residues. In DNA form, the CDR3 reads TGTGCCAGCAGTTTTGGGGAAGGGAATGGCTACACCTTC. Its protein is CASSFGEGNGYTF.

V and J are TRBV6-6 and TRBJ2-3; TRBD2 matches 13 bases. CDR3 length equals 16 residues. V gave up 6 bases and J gave up 1 base; unmatched junction bases: 4. CDR1 is MNHNY and CDR2 is SVGAGI in the germline V gene (reference sequence). This chain's CDR3 is CASSYGLAGGTDTQYF. The CDR3 DNA reads as TGTGCCAGCAGCTACGGACTAGCGGGGGGCACAGATACGCAGTATTTT.

The genes are TRBV28 and TRBJ1-2; D gene unclear. CDR1 and CDR2 (germline): MDHEN, SYDVKM. There are 15 residues in the CDR3. V was shortened by 4 bases and J by 4 bases, with 16 bases between the two germline ends. In DNA, the CDR3 is TGTGCCAGCAGTTCGACATTTCCGAGAATCTATGGCTACACCTTC. It codes for CASSSTFPRIYGYTF.

The chain uses TRBV19 and TRBJ2-3; 11 nucleotides align to TRBD2. CDR3 length equals 16 residues. The trim removed 10 bases at V and 5 bases at J, leaving 14 bases unmatched. Germline CDR1 is LNHDA and CDR2 is SQIVND (reference sequence). The DNA of the CDR3 is TGTGCCACTCTAGAATTCACTAGCGGGGGAGAAGATACGCAGTATTTT. The encoded protein is CATLEFTSGGEDTQYF.

The rearrangement uses TRBV7-8 and TRBJ2-3; TRBD2 matches at 8 bases. The CDR3 consists of 17 residues. With 1 base clipped from V and 2 bases from J, the junction kept 8 bases outside the gene matches. Per germline, CDR1 SGHVS and CDR2 FQNEAQ. CDR3 nucleotide sequence: TGTGCCAGCAGCTTAGGTTACGCGGGGGGTCCCACAGATACGCAGTATTTT. Its translation: CASSLGYAGGPTDTQYF.

This chain joins TRBV19 and TRBJ1-1; 8 bases match TRBD1. Looked up from germline, CDR1 is LNHDA and CDR2 is SQIVND (reference sequence). V shed 3 bases, J shed 2 bases, and the junction held 2 bases outside the gene matches. This CDR3 has 14 amino acids. CDR3 region: CASSMSGGNTEAFF. As DNA, the CDR3 is TGTGCCAGTAGTATGTCAGGGGGCAACACTGAAGCTTTCTTT.

This chain joins TRBV7-6 and TRBJ2-1; TRBD2 is a possible D gene (6 bases). The CDR3 spans 15 residues. The germline V gene encodes CDR1 SGHVS and CDR2 FNYEAQ. V was cut by 1 base and J by 6 bases, with 13 bases left in between. CDR3 sequence: CASSLVRGPTNEQFF. The CDR3 bases are TGTGCCAGCAGCTTAGTGCGGGGCCCAACCAATGAGCAGTTCTTC.

The gene calls are TRBV11-3 and TRBJ2-2; unclear D gene. Trimming left V 0 bases short and J 12 bases short, with 11 bases between. CDR3 length: 13 amino acids. The germline CDR1 and CDR2 sequences are SGHNT and YENEEA. The CDR3 sequence is CASSLESSSKLFF. In nucleotides, the CDR3 is TGTGCCAGCAGCTTAGAATCAAGTTCCAAGCTGTTTTTT.